Detailed here is one TCR beta chain. This entry is derived from a study of blood T cell repertoires in COVID-19. Study details: The cDNA or gDNA used as material had been derived from T cells, B-cell-depleted T cells, or PBMCs.

Clones were sequenced by immunoSEQ multiplex PCR, and TCRdb holds only the in-frame ones, with some missing. Counted here are under 250,000 clones, roughly 82% occurring once; the ten biggest clones make up about 4.4%. This CDR3 is built from 12 residues. The V end was cut by 5 bases, the J end by 5 bases, with 6 bases between. J is TRBJ1-4 and V is TRBV12-3 or TRBV12-4; no reliable D call. This TCR came from a woman in her 70s with acute or convalescent COVID-19. Specimen: peripheral blood. The CDR3 bases are TGTGCCAGCAGTCTATACAATGAAAAACTGTTTTTT. Amino acids: CASSLYNEKLFF.